This T cell receptor beta chain is drawn from a study of blood T cell repertoires in COVID-19. Overall study context: PBMCs, B-cell-depleted T cells, or T cells provided the cDNA or gDNA that made up the material.

Losses at the gene ends were 4 bases for V and 8 bases for J; bases not matched to a gene: 3. Germline loops: CDR1 MNHEY, CDR2 SMNVEV (reference sequence). This CDR3 contains 13 residues. Original methodology: Amplification from reference gene primers served as the basis for estimated nucleated cell counts. Produced via immunoSEQ multiplex PCR; TCRdb's table is partial and in-frame only. V, J and clone size were drawn from that table, and D and trimming were deduced from the DNA. The repertoire holds over 200,000 clones, with 70% to 90% as singletons. Material: peripheral blood. The rearrangement joins TRBV27 to TRBJ1-3; 9 bases fit TRBD1. The receptor was derived from a woman between 45 and 60 years old with active or convalescent COVID-19. CDR3 sequence: CASSSTGGYTIYF. As DNA, the CDR3 is TGTGCCAGCAGTTCGACAGGGGGTTACACCATATATTTT.